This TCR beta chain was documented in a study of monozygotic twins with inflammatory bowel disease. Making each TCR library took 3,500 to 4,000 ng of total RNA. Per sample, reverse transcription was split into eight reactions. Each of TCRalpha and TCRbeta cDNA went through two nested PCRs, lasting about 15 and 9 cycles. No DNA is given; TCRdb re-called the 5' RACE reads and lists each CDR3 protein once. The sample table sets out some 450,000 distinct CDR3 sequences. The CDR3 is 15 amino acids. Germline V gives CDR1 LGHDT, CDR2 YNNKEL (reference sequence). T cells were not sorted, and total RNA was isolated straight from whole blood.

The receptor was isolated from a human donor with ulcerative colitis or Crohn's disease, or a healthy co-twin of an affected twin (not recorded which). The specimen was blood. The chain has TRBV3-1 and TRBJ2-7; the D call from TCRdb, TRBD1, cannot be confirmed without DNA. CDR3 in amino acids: CASSPQVAASYEQYF.